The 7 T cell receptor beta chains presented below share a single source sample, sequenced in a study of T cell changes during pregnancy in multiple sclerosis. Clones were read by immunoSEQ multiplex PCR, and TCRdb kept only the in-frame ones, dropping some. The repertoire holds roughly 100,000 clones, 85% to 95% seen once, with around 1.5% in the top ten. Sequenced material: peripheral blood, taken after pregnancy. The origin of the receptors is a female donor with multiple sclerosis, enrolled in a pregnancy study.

The CDR3 coding sequence is TGTGCCAGCAGCTTGACGGGACTAGCGGGACCCAACGAGCAGTACTTC. Amino acid sequence: CASSLTGLAGPNEQYF. The rearrangement uses TRBV7-3 and TRBJ2-7; TRBD2 aligns across 13 bases. V lost 3 bases, J lost 5 bases, and 7 bases stayed unmatched. This CDR3 has 16 amino acids. CDR1 and CDR2 (germline): SGHTA, FQGTGA.

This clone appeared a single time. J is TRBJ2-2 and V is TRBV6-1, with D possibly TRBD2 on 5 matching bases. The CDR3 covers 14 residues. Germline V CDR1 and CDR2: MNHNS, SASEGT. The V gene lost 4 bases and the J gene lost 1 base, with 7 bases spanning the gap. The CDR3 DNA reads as TGTGCCAGCAGTGTTGGAGGGAACACCGGGGAGCTGTTTTTT. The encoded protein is CASSVGGNTGELFF.

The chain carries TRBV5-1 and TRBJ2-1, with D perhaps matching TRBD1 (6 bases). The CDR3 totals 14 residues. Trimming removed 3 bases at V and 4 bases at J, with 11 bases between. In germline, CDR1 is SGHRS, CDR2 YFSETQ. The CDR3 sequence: CASSWTELYNEQFF. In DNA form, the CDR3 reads TGCGCCAGCAGCTGGACAGAGCTTTACAATGAGCAGTTCTTC.

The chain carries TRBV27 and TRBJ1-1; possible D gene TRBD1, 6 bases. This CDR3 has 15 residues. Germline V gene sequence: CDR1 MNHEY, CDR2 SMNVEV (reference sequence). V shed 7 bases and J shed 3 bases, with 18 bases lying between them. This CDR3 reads CASTTRGTGHTEAFF. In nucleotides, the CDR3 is TGTGCCAGCACCACGAGGGGAACAGGGCACACTGAAGCTTTCTTT.

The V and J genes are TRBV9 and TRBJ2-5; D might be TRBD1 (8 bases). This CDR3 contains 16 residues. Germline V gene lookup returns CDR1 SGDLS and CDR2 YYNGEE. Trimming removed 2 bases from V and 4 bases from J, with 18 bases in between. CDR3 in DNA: TGTGCCAGCAGCGTCAACAGGGGGGGGAACGGAGAGACCCAGTACTTC. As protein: CASSVNRGGNGETQYF.

The DNA for the CDR3 is TGCGCCAGCAGCACGGACAGGTCGAATCCGAATGAAAAACTGTTTTTT. This codes for CASSTDRSNPNEKLFF. V and J are TRBV5-1 and TRBJ1-4; 7 bases are a match to TRBD1. Germline lookup yields CDR1 SGHRS and CDR2 YFSETQ. The CDR3 runs 16 residues. Losses at the gene ends were 4 bases for V and 5 bases for J; bases not matched to a gene: 11.

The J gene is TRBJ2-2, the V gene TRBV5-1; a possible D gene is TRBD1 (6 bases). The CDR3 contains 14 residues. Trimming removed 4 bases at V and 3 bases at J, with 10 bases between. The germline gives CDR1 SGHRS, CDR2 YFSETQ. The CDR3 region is CASSAGTYTGELFF. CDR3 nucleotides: TGCGCCAGCAGCGCCGGGACATACACCGGGGAGCTGTTTTTT. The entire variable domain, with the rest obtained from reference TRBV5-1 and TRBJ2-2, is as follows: KAGVTQTPRYLIKTRGQQVTLSCSPISGHRSVSWYQQTPGQGLQFLFEYFSETQRNKGNFPGRFSGRQFSNSRSEMNVSTLELGDSALYLCASSAGTYTGELFFGEGSRLTVL.